The next 15 T cell receptor beta chains were all read from a single sample in a study of shared clonotypes between healthy human individuals. The data were produced by immunoSEQ multiplex PCR, yet TCRdb's version contains in-frame clones alone and is incomplete. Of about 230,000 clones listed, 50% to 75% were seen once; the top ten hold over 8.5%. Source material: memory CD4+ T cells sorted from blood. Subset denoted: CD45RA-negative fraction. Receptors originate from a man aged 25-45 years in good health.

Comments on this clone: In the same sample, other DNA sequences code for this CDR3. This chain links TRBV6-1 with TRBJ2-1, with 7 bases identical to TRBD2. Looked up from germline, CDR1 is MNHNS and CDR2 is SASEGT. The CDR3 has 16 residues. The V segment lost 1 base and the J segment 0 bases; nucleotides outside the gene matches: 3. The CDR3 DNA follows: TGTGCCAGCAGTGAAGTCGGGGGGAACTCCTACAATGAGCAGTTCTTC. It encodes CASSEVGGNSYNEQFF.

A single count supports this clone. J is TRBJ2-5 and V is TRBV10-3; 14 nucleotides match TRBD2. CDR3 size: 15 residues. With V trimmed by 6 bases and J by 4 bases, 4 bases remained unmatched. Germline V gives CDR1 ENHRY, CDR2 SYGVKD. CDR3 loop: CAISPGTSGGETQYF. For the CDR3, the DNA is TGTGCCATCAGCCCCGGGACTAGCGGGGGAGAGACCCAGTACTTC.

The rearrangement uses TRBV7-2 and TRBJ2-1; D is possibly TRBD2 (6 bases). Per germline, CDR1 SGHTA and CDR2 FQGNSA. The CDR3 runs to 11 residues. V was trimmed by 8 bases and J by 15 bases, leaving 17 bases between them. CDR3: CASRGLLEWFF. CDR3 sequence (DNA): TGTGCCAGCCGGGGGTTGCTAGAATGGTTCTTC.

This clone was seen once. The rearrangement uses TRBV5-1 and TRBJ1-2; a weak D match, TRBD1 (6 bases). V was trimmed by 4 bases and J by 8 bases, leaving 18 bases between them. The CDR3 covers 14 residues. CDR1 is SGHRS, CDR2 YFSETQ, per germline. The DNA for the CDR3 is TGCGCCAGCAGCCTCGAACCGACAGGCGAAGGCTACACCTTC. Amino acid sequence: CASSLEPTGEGYTF. The entire variable domain, with the rest obtained from reference TRBV5-1 and TRBJ1-2, is as follows: KAGVTQTPRYLIKTRGQQVTLSCSPISGHRSVSWYQQTPGQGLQFLFEYFSETQRNKGNFPGRFSGRQFSNSRSEMNVSTLELGDSALYLCASSLEPTGEGYTFGSGTRLTVV.

J is TRBJ2-3 and V is TRBV29-1; TRBD1 matches 8 bases. The ends lost 7 bases at V and 0 bases at J; junction bases unmatched: 6. Germline values: CDR1 SQVTM, CDR2 ANQGSEA. This CDR3 has 14 residues. The CDR3: CSAWDRSSTDTQYF. As DNA, the CDR3 is TGCAGCGCCTGGGACAGGAGTAGCACAGATACGCAGTATTTT.

This chain uses TRBV2 with TRBJ2-1; D may correspond to TRBD1 or TRBD2 (5 bases each). Looked up from germline, CDR1 is SNHLY and CDR2 is FYNNEI. Trimming shortened V by 5 bases and J by 9 bases, and 14 bases separated the two germline ends. The CDR3 has 13 residues. The CDR3 DNA reads TGTGCCAGCAGTTCTGGGACCTTTAGTGAGCAGTTCTTC. As protein: CASSSGTFSEQFF.

The V and J genes are TRBV10-1 and TRBJ2-7; 8 bases match TRBD1. CDR1 and CDR2 (germline): WNHNN, SYGVQD (reference sequence). J lost 5 bases, V lost 10 bases, and 7 bases had no gene match. The CDR3 totals 12 residues. The CDR3 reads CAIPTGVDEQYF. CDR3 DNA: TGCGCCATCCCGACAGGGGTAGACGAGCAGTACTTC.

This clone was seen more than once but under ten times. The chain combines TRBV27 with TRBJ1-2; D is ambiguous. The CDR3 is 18 amino acids. Trimming cost V 10 bases and J 5 bases, with 32 bases left between them. Looked up from germline, CDR1 is MNHEY and CDR2 is SMNVEV (reference sequence). CDR3 sequence (DNA): TGTGCCACCTCCCGGGGTGGCCTCAGAGGGAGGCTCCAGTATGGCTACACCTTC. It codes for CATSRGGLRGRLQYGYTF.

The rearrangement joins TRBV6-6 to TRBJ1-5; possible D gene TRBD1, 6 bases. The germline V gene encodes CDR1 MNHNY and CDR2 SVGAGI (reference sequence). The CDR3 spans 14 residues. Trimming removed 0 bases from V and 4 bases from J, with 7 bases in between. The CDR3 is CASSYSQGNQPQHF. CDR3 bases: TGTGCCAGCAGTTACTCACAGGGTAATCAGCCCCAGCATTTT.

This chain links TRBV18 with TRBJ2-5; TRBD1 matches 8 bases. Germline V gene sequence: CDR1 KGHSH, CDR2 LQKENI. This CDR3 region has 14 residues. With 3 bases clipped from V and 5 bases from J, the junction kept 5 bases outside the gene matches. The CDR3 here is CASSPTGAQETQYF. The CDR3 DNA is TGTGCCAGCTCACCGACAGGGGCCCAGGAGACCCAGTACTTC.

This clone is a singleton in its sample. The chain combines TRBV18 with TRBJ2-3; D ambiguous. The CDR3 totals 11 residues. Trimming pared 5 bases from V and 4 bases from J, leaving 4 bases between. The V gene's germline CDR1 is KGHSH and CDR2 LQKENI. The CDR3 coding sequence is TGTGCCAGCTCAGCCCCAGATACGCAGTATTTT. It is translated as CASSAPDTQYF. The full variable domain, with the rest looked up from reference TRBV18 and TRBJ2-3, is NAGVMQNPRHLVRRRGQEARLRCSPMKGHSHVYWYRQLPEEGLKFMVYLQKENIIDESGMPKERFSAEFPKEGPSILRIQQVVRGDSAAYFCASSAPDTQYFGPGTRLTVL.

The rearrangement joins TRBV6-5 to TRBJ2-1; D perhaps matches TRBD2 (6 bases). CDR1 and CDR2 (germline): MNHEY, SVGAGI. V lost 6 bases and J 6 bases, leaving 9 bases between the germline ends. The CDR3 consists of 12 residues. The CDR3 loop is CASSRTTNEQFF. Here the CDR3 DNA reads TGTGCCAGCAGCAGGACTACCAATGAGCAGTTCTTC.

The V gene is TRBV11-2, the J gene TRBJ2-7; D possibly corresponds to TRBD2 (5 bases). The CDR3 runs 15 residues. V lost 0 bases to trimming and J lost 2 bases, with 11 bases between them. Germline V gene sequence: CDR1 SGHAT, CDR2 FQNNGV. The CDR3 region has the DNA TGTGCCAGCAGCTTAGAGAACGGAGGACCCTACGAGCAGTACTTC. Its protein is CASSLENGGPYEQYF. The entire variable domain, with the rest obtained from reference TRBV11-2 and TRBJ2-7, is as follows: EAGVAQSPRYKIIEKRQSVAFWCNPISGHATLYWYQQILGQGPKLLIQFQNNGVVDDSQLPKDRFSAERLKGVDSTLKIQPAKLEDSAVYLCASSLENGGPYEQYFGPGTRLTVT.

The chain carries TRBV2 and TRBJ2-2, with no clear D. CDR1 is SNHLY and CDR2 is FYNNEI in the germline V gene. V shed 3 bases and J shed 0 bases, with 5 bases lying between them. This CDR3 is 14 amino acids long. The CDR3 coding sequence is TGTGCCAGCAGTGATTTACCGAACACCGGGGAGCTGTTTTTT. Amino acid sequence: CASSDLPNTGELFF.

The CDR3 sequence is CASSIQGWTEAFF. The CDR3 DNA sequence: TGTGCCAGCAGCATACAGGGGTGGACTGAAGCTTTCTTT. The V and J genes are TRBV7-2 and TRBJ1-1, with 7 bases that match TRBD1. This CDR3 is 13 amino acids long. Germline CDR1 reads SGHTA; CDR2 reads FQGNSA. After removal of 5 bases from V and 5 bases from J, the junction contained 5 bases not matched to a gene. The full variable domain, its missing parts supplied by reference TRBV7-2 and TRBJ1-1, is GAGVSQSPSNKVTEKGKDVELRCDPISGHTALYWYRQSLGQGLEFLIYFQGNSAPDKSGLPSDRFSAERTGGSVSTLTIQRTQQEDSAVYLCASSIQGWTEAFFGQGTRLTVV.